The 15 T cell receptor beta chains presented below share a single source sample, sequenced in a study of beta chain features in type 1 diabetes. The entirety of the isolated RNA underwent reverse transcription, so expressed TCRB transcripts were sequenced. The protocol was immunoSEQ multiplex PCR, while the TCRdb copy is restricted to in-frame clones and leaves out a portion. This table has a few hundred thousand clones, over 25% appearing once. Sequencing was performed on naive CD4+ T cells from blood. Source of these receptors: a man aged 18 to 29 in good health.

In its sample, this clone was seen a few times. The CDR3 is CASSQTRDRNEKLFF. As DNA, the CDR3 is TGCGCCAGCAGCCAGACCCGGGACAGAAATGAAAAACTGTTTTTT. The V gene is TRBV4-1, the J gene TRBJ1-4, with 7 nucleotides matching TRBD1. The CDR3 is 15 residues long. The germline CDR1 and CDR2 sequences are MGHRA and YSYEKL. J lost 5 bases, V lost 3 bases, and 6 bases had no gene match.

J is TRBJ2-7 and V is TRBV5-6; no clear D. The V gene's germline CDR1 is SGHDT and CDR2 YYEEEE. Deletions cut 4 bases from V and 3 bases from J, with 11 bases between. The CDR3 length is 13 residues. The DNA for the CDR3 is TGTGCCAGCAGCCGAGTAGGAATCTACGAGCAGTACTTC. Protein sequence: CASSRVGIYEQYF. Based on the CDR3 plus reference TRBV5-6 and TRBJ2-7, the full variable domain is DAGVTQSPTHLIKTRGQQVTLRCSPKSGHDTVSWYQQALGQGPQFIFQYYEEEERQRGNFPDRFSGHQFPNYSSELNVNALLLGDSALYLCASSRVGIYEQYFGPGTRLTVT.

This clone was seen only a few times. This chain connects TRBV18 to TRBJ2-7; D is uncertain. V was clipped by 2 bases and J by 4 bases, with 6 bases between them. Germline V CDR1 and CDR2: KGHSH, LQKENI. There are 12 residues in the CDR3. The CDR3 sequence: CASSPEVYEQYF. CDR3 in DNA: TGTGCCAGCTCACCAGAGGTATACGAGCAGTACTTC.

This clone was detected a few times. V usage is TRBV18 and J usage is TRBJ2-2, with 7 bases aligning to TRBD1. This CDR3 is 13 amino acids long. The ends lost 5 bases at V and 5 bases at J; junction bases unmatched: 2. Germline CDR1 and CDR2: KGHSH and LQKENI. The chain's CDR3 is CASSTTGTGELFF. CDR3 DNA sequence: TGTGCCAGCTCAACGACAGGGACCGGGGAGCTGTTTTTT.

The chain employs TRBV7-9 and TRBJ2-1; TRBD2 is a possible D gene (5 bases). The germline V gene has CDR1 SEHNR and CDR2 FQNEAQ (reference sequence). V gave up 0 bases and J gave up 3 bases, with 9 bases separating them. The CDR3 totals 15 residues. This CDR3 is CASSLAGVGYNEQFF. The CDR3 coding sequence is TGTGCCAGCAGCTTAGCGGGAGTGGGCTACAATGAGCAGTTCTTC.

V and J are TRBV9 and TRBJ2-1; maybe TRBD1 (6 bases). The germline V gene has CDR1 SGDLS and CDR2 YYNGEE. The V gene lost 4 bases and the J gene lost 6 bases, with 11 bases spanning the gap. This CDR3 comprises 13 residues. This chain's CDR3 is CASSQVTGNEQFF. CDR3 DNA: TGTGCCAGCAGCCAAGTGACAGGCAATGAGCAGTTCTTC.

The V and J genes are TRBV18 and TRBJ2-7, with 8 bases lining up with TRBD1. The CDR3 is made up of 16 amino acids. Germline V lookup: CDR1 KGHSH, CDR2 LQKENI. The ends lost 5 bases at V and 5 bases at J; junction bases unmatched: 14. The CDR3 region has the DNA TGTGCCAGCTCATCTACCGTCGGACAGGGAAACCACGAGCAGTACTTC. Its translation: CASSSTVGQGNHEQYF. Looking up the rest from reference TRBV18 and TRBJ2-7 gives the full variable domain: NAGVMQNPRHLVRRRGQEARLRCSPMKGHSHVYWYRQLPEEGLKFMVYLQKENIIDESGMPKERFSAEFPKEGPSILRIQQVVRGDSAAYFCASSSTVGQGNHEQYFGPGTRLTVT.

The chain employs TRBV5-1 and TRBJ2-3; D uncertain. The germline V and J ends were trimmed by 3 bases and 6 bases, with 11 bases remaining between them. The V gene's germline CDR1 is SGHRS and CDR2 YFSETQ. The CDR3 has 13 amino acids. CDR3 nucleotides: TGCGCCAGCAGCTCAGAGAGCTACGATACGCAGTATTTT. Encoded protein: CASSSESYDTQYF.

The chain couples TRBV4-1 to TRBJ2-1; no clear D. The germline V gene encodes CDR1 MGHRA and CDR2 YSYEKL. The CDR3 loop spans 15 amino acids. Trimming shortened V by 4 bases and J by 3 bases, and 13 bases separated the two germline ends. The CDR3 here is CASSLLGLSYNEQFF. In nucleotides, the CDR3 is TGCGCCAGCAGCCTCCTCGGGCTTAGCTACAATGAGCAGTTCTTC.

This chain links TRBV7-9 with TRBJ2-7; possible D gene TRBD1, 5 bases. The germline V gene encodes CDR1 SEHNR and CDR2 FQNEAQ (reference sequence). CDR3 length: 14 residues. V lost 1 base, J lost 4 bases, and 11 bases lay in between. The CDR3 here is CASSLGQGWYEQYF. The DNA for the CDR3 is TGTGCCAGCAGCTTAGGCCAGGGTTGGTACGAGCAGTACTTC.

The chain recombines TRBV4-1 with TRBJ2-1; D not certain. CDR3 length: 15 amino acids. V gave up 2 bases and J gave up 6 bases, with 14 bases separating them. The V gene's germline CDR1 is MGHRA and CDR2 YSYEKL. The CDR3 nucleotides are TGCGCCAGCAGCCAACCGGCTACCAAGGGCAATGAGCAGTTCTTC. This encodes CASSQPATKGNEQFF.

In this sample, this clone turned up a few times. The chain links TRBV2 to TRBJ2-5; the D gene is possibly TRBD1 (5 bases). This CDR3 has 13 residues. The germline V and J ends were trimmed by 6 bases and 4 bases, with 12 bases remaining between them. Germline V gene sequence: CDR1 SNHLY, CDR2 FYNNEI. CDR3 amino acids: CASRSRGRETQYF. DNA of the CDR3: TGTGCCAGCAGGTCAAGGGGCCGAGAGACCCAGTACTTC.

Concerning this clone: The same CDR3 arises from other DNA sequences in this sample as well. The gene calls are TRBV18 and TRBJ2-7; perhaps TRBD1 as D (5 bases). This CDR3 region has 14 residues. The V and J ends lost 3 bases and 2 bases respectively, with 11 bases between them. In germline, CDR1 is KGHSH, CDR2 LQKENI. The CDR3 loop reads CASSPPQGTYEQYF. In DNA form, the CDR3 reads TGTGCCAGCTCACCTCCCCAGGGAACCTACGAGCAGTACTTC.

This clone occurred a few times. The V call is TRBV7-9, the J call TRBJ2-5; D might be TRBD1 (6 bases). CDR3 length: 15 residues. Deletions cut 5 bases from V and 1 base from J, with 14 bases between. In germline, CDR1 is SEHNR, CDR2 FQNEAQ (reference sequence). The CDR3 sequence is CASSQPTGIQETQYF. The CDR3 DNA reads TGTGCCAGCAGCCAACCCACAGGGATCCAAGAGACCCAGTACTTC.

This chain connects TRBV9 to TRBJ2-4; D ambiguous. Looked up from germline, CDR1 is SGDLS and CDR2 is YYNGEE. This CDR3 contains 13 residues. V was pared by 0 bases and J by 1 base, with 2 bases between. CDR3 amino acids: CASSVGAKNIQYF. The CDR3 bases are TGTGCCAGCAGCGTAGGGGCCAAAAACATTCAGTACTTC.